This TCR beta chain was sequenced during a study of T cell changes during pregnancy in multiple sclerosis. This clone was seen once. Clones were sequenced by immunoSEQ multiplex PCR, and TCRdb holds only the in-frame ones, with some missing. The sample shows about 100,000 clones, roughly 90% of them seen only once. The sequences come from peripheral blood, collected after pregnancy. The clonotype comes from a female donor with multiple sclerosis, enrolled in a pregnancy study.

Here the CDR3 reads CAWSYSGRNIQYF. CDR3 sequence (DNA): TGTGCCTGGAGTTACAGCGGGAGGAACATTCAGTACTTC. The chain uses TRBV30 and TRBJ2-4; 9 bases are a match to TRBD2. Germline CDR1 is GTSNPN and CDR2 is SVGIG (reference sequence). Losses at the gene ends were 2 bases for V and 7 bases for J; bases not matched to a gene: 3. CDR3 length: 13 residues. Combining the CDR3 with reference TRBV30 and TRBJ2-4 gives the whole variable domain SQTIHQWPATLVQPVGSPLSLECTVEGTSNPNLYWYRQAAGRGLQLLFYSVGIGQISSEVPQNLSASRPQDRQFILSSKKLLLSDSGFYLCAWSYSGRNIQYFGAGTRLSVL.